These 13 T cell receptor beta chains share one sample of origin, sequenced in a study of T cell changes during pregnancy in multiple sclerosis. Clones were read by immunoSEQ multiplex PCR, and TCRdb kept only the in-frame ones, dropping some. Among more than 65,000 clones listed, 90% to 95% were seen once. Sequenced here: peripheral blood, sampled in the first trimester of pregnancy. The source of these receptors is a female donor with multiple sclerosis, enrolled in a pregnancy study.

This clone showed up just once. For the CDR3, the DNA is TGTGCCAGCAGCGTAGACTACTCCTACGAGCAGTACTTC. Translated, it gives CASSVDYSYEQYF. The rearrangement links TRBV9 to TRBJ2-7, with D hard to call. Deletions cut 0 bases from V and 0 bases from J, with 4 bases between. The CDR3 loop spans 13 amino acids. Germline-derived CDR1 and CDR2 are SGDLS and YYNGEE.

CDR3 region: CASSLNWGGDEKLFF. DNA for the CDR3: TGCGCCAGCAGCTTGAACTGGGGGGGCGATGAAAAACTGTTTTTT. The V call is TRBV5-1, the J call TRBJ1-4; D possibly corresponds to TRBD1 (6 bases). The CDR3 spans 15 residues. Trimming took off 1 base at V and 6 bases at J, with 13 bases between the two ends. The germline V gene has CDR1 SGHRS and CDR2 YFSETQ.

The chain uses TRBV7-6 and TRBJ1-3; TRBD1 is a possible D gene (6 bases). This CDR3 is 19 amino acids long. Germline V lookup: CDR1 SGHVS, CDR2 FNYEAQ. Trimming took off 2 bases at V and 0 bases at J, with 20 bases between the two ends. DNA of the CDR3: TGTGCCAGCAGCTTAATCGCGGCTTCAGGGACACACTCTGGAAACACCATATATTTT. This sequence encodes CASSLIAASGTHSGNTIYF.

The chain links TRBV19 to TRBJ1-5, with TRBD1 matching over 10 bases. Germline values: CDR1 LNHDA, CDR2 SQIVND (reference sequence). CDR3 size: 18 residues. Trimming took 4 bases from V and 2 from J; bases not matched to a gene: 11. In DNA form, the CDR3 reads TGTGCCAGTAGTACACATCTGACAGGGGGCTTTGGCAATCAGCCCCAGCATTTT. Encoded protein: CASSTHLTGGFGNQPQHF.

This clone was detected a few times. This chain uses TRBV15 with TRBJ1-4; D unresolved. Germline loops: CDR1 LNHNV, CDR2 YYDKDF (reference sequence). Trimming left V 1 base short and J 7 bases short, with 13 bases between. This CDR3 contains 15 residues. The CDR3 spells CATSRGHGMGEKLFF. In nucleotides, the CDR3 is TGTGCCACCAGCAGAGGGCACGGGATGGGTGAAAAACTGTTTTTT.

The genes are TRBV29-1 and TRBJ1-2; 7 nucleotides align to TRBD1. V trimming: 7 bases; J trimming: 2 bases; junction bases outside the gene matches: 16. Germline V gives CDR1 SQVTM, CDR2 ANQGSEA. The CDR3 has 16 residues. CDR3 loop: CSAGTDSPHPNYGYTF. CDR3 DNA sequence: TGCAGCGCTGGGACAGACTCGCCGCACCCCAACTATGGCTACACCTTC.

CDR3 sequence: CASSLVERGGAEQFF. The DNA of the CDR3 is TGCGCCAGCAGCTTGGTGGAGCGGGGGGGCGCTGAGCAGTTCTTC. The chain carries TRBV5-1 and TRBJ2-1, with 10 bases matching TRBD2. V shed 0 bases and J 9 bases; nucleotides not matched to a gene: 6. Germline CDR1 SGHRS, CDR2 YFSETQ. This CDR3 is built from 15 residues.

The gene calls are TRBV2 and TRBJ2-1; D uncertain. The CDR3 covers 14 residues. Trimming left V 3 bases short and J 4 bases short, with 10 bases between. CDR1 and CDR2 (germline): SNHLY, FYNNEI. The CDR3 DNA reads as TGTGCCAGCAGTGACCAGGCGTCTTACAATGAGCAGTTCTTC. It codes for CASSDQASYNEQFF.

V is TRBV2 and J is TRBJ2-2; 8 nucleotides align to TRBD1. Germline V lookup: CDR1 SNHLY, CDR2 FYNNEI. The CDR3 loop spans 14 amino acids. The junction had 4 bases not matched to a gene; V was cut back by 6 bases and J by 4 bases. CDR3 bases: TGTGCCAGCAGAAGGACAGGGATCACCGGGGAGCTGTTTTTT. Translation: CASRRTGITGELFF.

The V gene is TRBV4-1, the J gene TRBJ1-5; tentative D call: TRBD1 (5 bases). Trimming took off 0 bases at V and 5 bases at J, with 14 bases between the two ends. Per germline, CDR1 MGHRA and CDR2 YSYEKL. The CDR3 has 16 amino acids. CDR3 in amino acids: CASSQDGRALHQPQHF. CDR3 nucleotide sequence: TGCGCCAGCAGCCAAGATGGCAGGGCATTGCATCAGCCCCAGCATTTT.

Only a few counts were recorded for this clone. The chain links TRBV28 to TRBJ2-3, with D perhaps TRBD2 (6 bases). Germline V lookup: CDR1 MDHEN, CDR2 SYDVKM. The CDR3 has 15 amino acids. V gave up 1 base and J gave up 4 bases, with 12 bases separating them. The CDR3 spells CASSLFTTRPDTQYF. In nucleotides, the CDR3 is TGTGCCAGCAGTTTATTCACGACTAGACCAGATACGCAGTATTTT.

The gene calls are TRBV4-2 and TRBJ1-2; the match to TRBD1 covers 8 bases. There are 16 residues in the CDR3. Trimming removed 0 bases from V and 2 bases from J; junction bases left unmatched: 5. Germline V gene data show CDR1 as LGHNA and CDR2 as YNFKEQ. The CDR3 loop is CASSQEGTGDNYGYTF. The CDR3 DNA follows: TGTGCCAGCAGCCAAGAGGGGACAGGAGACAACTATGGCTACACCTTC.

Comment on this clone: Germline is not matched at one junction end, which may reflect a read error. The J gene is TRBJ2-5, the V gene TRBV7-7; D is uncertain. The CDR3 totals 13 residues. The germline gives CDR1 SSHAT, CDR2 FNYEAQ (reference sequence). CDR3 in amino acids: CASSREWQETQYF. For the CDR3, the DNA is TGTGCTAGCAGCCGCGAATGGCAAGAGACCCAGTACTTC.